Presented here are 8 T cell receptor beta chains from one specimen sequenced in a study of immune evolution from preneoplasia to lung adenocarcinoma (dated by TCRdb to the early 2020s). The library came from the immunoSEQ multiplex PCR assay. In its TCRdb copy, this immuneACCESS table keeps in-frame sequences only and misses some clones. Where compared with another copy, unresolved V genes explain less than half of these, and the others have no known cause. A total of under 8,500 clones appear in this sample, more than 60% of them only once. The biggest ten clones account for 5% to 7% of the sample. The sequencing sample was made of FFPE minimally invasive lung adenocarcinoma tissue. Interpreted using the paper, the cell subset or site label stands for: micro-invasive lung adenocarcinoma (MIA). The origin of the receptors is a person aged 50-75 years with lung adenocarcinoma.

Here the CDR3 DNA reads TGTGCCAGCAGTCCACACTCCGGGACAGGGGACTACGAGCAGTACTTC. Its translation: CASSPHSGTGDYEQYF. The chain is built from TRBV28 and TRBJ2-7, with 10 bases that match TRBD1. Per the germline V gene, CDR1 is MDHEN and CDR2 is SYDVKM. There are 16 residues in the CDR3. V was pared by 5 bases and J by 3 bases, with 10 bases of the junction left unmatched.

This rearrangement joins TRBV5-1 to TRBJ2-6, with 7 bases lining up with TRBD1. The trim removed 6 bases at V and 4 bases at J, leaving 4 bases unmatched. Germline V gene data show CDR1 as SGHRS and CDR2 as YFSETQ. CDR3 length: 14 amino acids. The chain's CDR3 is CASTTGLGANVLTF. The CDR3 coding sequence is TGCGCCAGCACGACAGGGCTAGGGGCCAACGTCCTGACTTTC.

The gene calls are TRBV5-1 and TRBJ2-7; D gene ambiguous. The CDR3 runs to 15 residues. The V gene lost 0 bases and the J gene lost 0 bases, with 10 bases spanning the gap. The germline CDR1 and CDR2 sequences are SGHRS and YFSETQ. The CDR3, as DNA: TGCGCCAGCAGCTTGGTCGTCGCTAGCTCCTACGAGCAGTACTTC. Its protein product is CASSLVVASSYEQYF. Supplemented by reference TRBV5-1 and TRBJ2-7, the full variable domain reads KAGVTQTPRYLIKTRGQQVTLSCSPISGHRSVSWYQQTPGQGLQFLFEYFSETQRNKGNFPGRFSGRQFSNSRSEMNVSTLELGDSALYLCASSLVVASSYEQYFGPGTRLTVT.

This clone was seen a handful of times. The chain carries TRBV6-5 and TRBJ2-7; 8 positions match TRBD1. With 6 bases clipped from V and 3 bases from J, the junction kept 7 bases outside the gene matches. The germline V gene has CDR1 MNHEY and CDR2 SVGAGI. This CDR3 is 14 amino acids long. CDR3 nucleotide sequence: TGTGCCAGCAGACTGGGACAGGAGAGCTACGAGCAGTACTTC. This codes for CASRLGQESYEQYF.

The chain joins TRBV2 to TRBJ2-2, with 7 bases lining up with TRBD1. From germline, CDR1 is SNHLY and CDR2 FYNNEI. Germline trimming cut 8 bases from V and 0 bases from J; bases unmatched to any gene: 3. The CDR3 is 14 residues long. CDR3 loop: CASHGTANTGELFF. In DNA form, the CDR3 reads TGTGCCAGCCATGGGACAGCGAACACCGGGGAGCTGTTTTTT.

The V gene is TRBV4-2, the J gene TRBJ1-1, with D tentatively TRBD1 (6 bases). Trimming took 0 bases from V and 3 from J, leaving 14 bases between them. Germline V gene sequence: CDR1 LGHNA, CDR2 YNFKEQ. This CDR3 spans 16 amino acids. As DNA, the CDR3 is TGTGCCAGCAGCCAAGATGGAGGGGGTGCTGACACTGAAGCTTTCTTT. Translated: CASSQDGGGADTEAFF.

This chain uses TRBV7-3 with TRBJ2-1; 7 nucleotides align to TRBD2. Germline V gives CDR1 SGHTA, CDR2 FQGTGA. This CDR3 contains 15 residues. J was trimmed by 2 bases and V by 4 bases; bases with no gene match: 5. The CDR3 here is CASSSGLGAYNEQFF. The CDR3 DNA follows: TGTGCCAGCAGCTCTGGACTAGGGGCCTACAATGAGCAGTTCTTC.

J is TRBJ2-1 and V is TRBV10-3, with no clear D. This CDR3 comprises 12 residues. In germline, CDR1 is ENHRY, CDR2 SYGVKD. V was shortened by 7 bases and J by 5 bases, with 9 bases between the two germline ends. The DNA of the CDR3 is TGTGCCATCAACACTAAGGACAATGAGCAGTTCTTC. It is translated as CAINTKDNEQFF.